The rows below give T cell receptor beta chains drawn from one sample of a study of shared clonotypes between healthy human individuals. Profiled with immunoSEQ multiplex PCR; TCRdb holds only in-frame clones, not every one. The data hold under 2,000,000 clones, with over 85% observed a single time. Sequenced input: naive CD8+ T cells sorted from blood. The receptors were gathered from a man younger than 30 in good health. CDR3s include the opening cysteine and the closing phenylalanine or tryptophan. D genes are given only for firm matches.

TRBJ2-5,TRBD2,TRBV11-2,CASRPRSGGRNQETQYF,TGTGCCAGCAGACCCCGTAGTGGCGGGAGGAACCAAGAGACCCAGTACTTC
TRBJ1-6,-,TRBV27,CASSPGQSVGPLHF,TGTGCCAGCAGCCCTGGACAGTCGGTTGGCCCCCTCCACTTT
TRBJ1-2,-,TRBV30,CAWRPPRGYTF,TGTGCCTGGAGGCCTCCGAGAGGCTACACCTTC
TRBJ1-1,-,TRBV6-5,CASSYGSQMNTEAFF,TGTGCCAGCAGTTACGGGTCGCAGATGAACACTGAAGCTTTCTTT
TRBJ1-1,-,TRBV4-1,CASSQAGATEAFF,TGCGCCAGCAGCCAAGCGGGGGCCACTGAAGCTTTCTTT
TRBJ2-7,-,TRBV28,CASSLIGQNYEQYF,TGTGCCAGCAGTTTGATTGGACAGAACTACGAGCAGTACTTC
TRBJ2-5,-,TRBV7-9,CASSLGLTAATPQETQYF,TGTGCCAGCTCCCTGGGCCTCACAGCAGCAACACCCCAAGAGACCCAGTACTTC
TRBJ2-1,-,TRBV13,CASSLNREAYNEQFF,TGTGCCAGCAGCTTAAATAGGGAAGCCTACAATGAGCAGTTCTTC
TRBJ2-1,-,TRBV7-9,CASSFLGEFVFF,TGTGCCAGCAGCTTTTTGGGGGAGTTCGTCTTCTTC
TRBJ2-7,-,TRBV6-6,CASSYSVYGDEQYF,TGTGCCAGCAGTTACTCAGTCTACGGGGACGAGCAGTACTTC
TRBJ2-7,TRBD1,TRBV27,CASSSTPGQPYEQYF,TGTGCCAGCAGTTCGACGCCGGGACAGCCCTACGAGCAGTACTTC
TRBJ2-5,TRBD2,TRBV13,CASSFASGSGAQETQYF,TGTGCCAGCAGCTTTGCTAGCGGGAGTGGGGCCCAAGAGACCCAGTACTTC
TRBJ2-5,-,TRBV4-1,CASSQVMQPLRETQYF,TGCGCCAGCAGCCAAGTCATGCAGCCATTAAGAGAGACCCAGTACTTC
TRBJ2-5,TRBD2,TRBV9,CASSATSGQETQYF,TGTGCCAGCAGCGCCACTAGCGGGCAAGAGACCCAGTACTTC